The clone carrying this T cell receptor (beta chain) turned up a few times. What it binds is not known. Each CDR3 protein gets one entry after TCRdb re-called the 5' RACE reads with MiXCR. The profile shows 210,000 or so distinct CDR3 sequences, 20% to 30% of them singletons. The data originate from a study of CD8 T cells in ankylosing spondylitis. Whole-study results and caveats: CD8+ by phenotype, disease-linked clones were relatively rare in peripheral blood.

V gave up 5 bases and J gave up 6 bases, with 8 bases separating them. This CDR3 spans 11 amino acids. This receptor was taken from a male donor with ankylosing spondylitis or in good health (not recorded which). The sample was blood, either unsorted or a sorted T cell fraction (not recorded which). The chain couples TRBV12-3 or TRBV12-4 to TRBJ2-7; no clear D. The DNA for the CDR3 is TGTGCCAGCAGTCCTAACTCCGAGCAGTACTTC. This sequence encodes CASSPNSEQYF.